This entry features one T cell receptor (beta chain) sequence. Its specificity is not known. This specimen belongs to a study of T cell responses to AZD1222 COVID-19 vaccine. Study conclusions and caveats: Recipients of AZD1222 seropositive at baseline numbered only 5 or 6.

Sequencing used immunoSEQ multiplex PCR; TCRdb keeps in-frame clones, though not all of them. This table holds about 150,000 clones, around 85% found once. The CDR3 length is 16 residues. CDR1 and CDR2 (germline): LGHNA, YSLEER. V was cut by 0 bases and J by 7 bases, with 16 bases left in between. This rearrangement joins TRBV4-3 to TRBJ1-5, with D perhaps TRBD1 (6 bases). This clonotype was obtained from an adult who had recovered from COVID-19. The sample here was peripheral blood, taken after recovery from COVID-19. As DNA, the CDR3 is TGCGCCAGCAGCCAAGAGGCGTGGGGGGGCGGCCAGCCCCAGCATTTT. Its protein product is CASSQEAWGGGQPQHF.